These 6 T cell receptor beta chains came from one sample sequenced in a study of cytomegalovirus exposure and HLA in healthy donors. In the PCR, 60 Vbeta and 13 Jbeta primers were used. TCRdb's copy holds only in-frame clones and misses some; the assay was immunoSEQ multiplex PCR. This sample has over 85,000 clones, with 60% to 80% found just once. The sequenced sample consisted of PBMCs. All receptors come from a female donor in good health and CMV-seronegative.

A remark on this clone: A junction end diverges from the germline sequence, so it may reflect a read error. The chain recombines TRBV5-1 with TRBJ1-5, with 11 positions matching TRBD1. The CDR3 has 16 residues. Germline V lookup: CDR1 SGHRS, CDR2 YFSETQ. Here the CDR3 DNA reads TGCGCCAGCGGCTTGGAAGGGACAGGGGGTGGCCAGCCCCAGCATTTT. Translating it yields CASGLEGTGGGQPQHF.

Note on this clone: At one end the junction does not follow the germline gene, possibly because of a read error. This chain links TRBV5-6 with TRBJ1-3, with unresolved D. The germline V gene encodes CDR1 SGHDT and CDR2 YYEEEE. The CDR3 is 15 amino acids. CDR3 nucleotide sequence: TGTGCCGGCAGCTTGGAGAAGGGAGGTGGAAACACCATATATTTT. It yields the protein CAGSLEKGGGNTIYF.

CDR3 loop: CAWSATVTNEKLFF. DNA for the CDR3: TGTGCCTGGAGTGCCACAGTTACTAATGAAAAACTGTTTTTT. V is TRBV30 and J is TRBJ1-4; no reliable D call. V shed 1 base and J shed 2 bases, with 8 bases lying between them. The CDR3 extends over 14 amino acids. Germline lookup yields CDR1 GTSNPN and CDR2 SVGIG (reference sequence).

V is TRBV4-3 and J is TRBJ1-6; 7 bases are a match to TRBD1. V gave up 4 bases and J gave up 10 bases; unmatched junction bases: 10. The V gene's germline CDR1 is LGHNA and CDR2 YSLEER. This CDR3 has 15 amino acids. For the CDR3, the DNA is TGCGCCAGCAGCCGATCCCGGGACAGCAGGTCACCCCTCCACTTT. It is translated as CASSRSRDSRSPLHF.

The CDR3 region is CASSPRRGLDTEAFF. Written as DNA, the CDR3 is TGTGCCAGCTCACCTAGGCGGGGGCTAGACACTGAAGCTTTCTTT. The V call is TRBV18, the J call TRBJ1-1, with D maybe TRBD1 (6 bases). The CDR3 consists of 15 residues. Looked up from germline, CDR1 is KGHSH and CDR2 is LQKENI. V lost 3 bases and J lost 3, with 14 bases in between.

Of note for this clone: A read error may produce the germline difference seen at one junction end. The rearrangement joins TRBV7-7 to TRBJ2-1, with TRBD2 matching 13 bases. Germline CDR1 is SSHAT and CDR2 is FNYEAQ (reference sequence). This CDR3 contains 15 residues. This CDR3 is CASSQGTSGTNEQFF. CDR3 nucleotides: TGTGCTAGCAGCCAAGGGACTAGCGGGACTAATGAGCAGTTCTTC.